Shown below are 10 T cell receptor beta chains from a single sample sequenced in a study of glioma-infiltrating T cells. Using RNA template, CDR3s of TCR alpha and beta were amplified with iRepertoire arm-PCR. One entry per CDR3 protein results from TCRdb running MiXCR on the multiplex PCR reads. The sample has under 200,000 distinct CDR3 sequences, about 47% seen once. Material: glioma tissue, nonneoplastic brain tissue, or PBMCs (not recorded which). Receptors were obtained from a human donor with low-grade glioma or glioblastoma, undergoing nonglioma brain surgery, or in good health (not recorded which).

As concerns this clonotype: A much larger clone differs from this one at a single base, so this may be a read error. This chain links TRBV18 with TRBJ1-1; D unclear. The V gene's germline CDR1 is KGHSH and CDR2 LQKENI. The CDR3 sequence is 14 residues long. V lost 4 bases and J 1 base, leaving 10 bases between the germline ends. The CDR3 is CASSLSSTNTEAFF. As DNA, the CDR3 is TGTGCCAGCTCACTGTCCAGCACGAACACTGAAGCTTTCTTT.

This clonotype turned up a few times. The V call is TRBV2, the J call TRBJ1-5; no clear D. The CDR3 extends over 16 amino acids. The germline V gene has CDR1 SNHLY and CDR2 FYNNEI. V lost 3 bases to trimming and J lost 0 bases, with 12 bases between them. CDR3 loop: CASSDGTQYSNQPQHF. For the CDR3, the DNA is TGTGCCAGCAGTGATGGCACCCAATATAGCAATCAGCCCCAGCATTTT.

This clonotype was observed at least ten times. As DNA, the CDR3 is TGTGCCAGCAGCTCCCCGGGACTTTCCAAAAACATTCAGTACTTC. Translated: CASSSPGLSKNIQYF. This rearrangement joins TRBV27 to TRBJ2-4; tentative D call: TRBD2 (6 bases). CDR3 length equals 15 residues. Germline lookup yields CDR1 MNHEY and CDR2 SMNVEV (reference sequence). V lost 6 bases to trimming and J lost 2 bases, with 14 bases between them.

In its sample, this clonotype was seen once. Being one base from a much bigger clone, this may be a read error. J is TRBJ1-2 and V is TRBV6-1, with D tentatively TRBD1 (6 bases). From germline, CDR1 is MNHNS and CDR2 SASEGT. This CDR3 region has 13 residues. CDR3 sequence (DNA): TGTGCCAGCAGAGGGCAGGGGACTTATGGCTGCACCTTC. It encodes CASRGQGTYGCTF.

V is TRBV24-1 and J is TRBJ2-1; no clear D. V was clipped by 5 bases and J by 8 bases, with 12 bases between them. This CDR3 has 13 residues. Germline lookup yields CDR1 KGHDR and CDR2 SFDVKD. DNA for the CDR3: TGTGCCACCAGTGCCCCGGTCAGAGATGAGCAGTTCTTC. Encoded protein: CATSAPVRDEQFF.

The chain links TRBV12-3 or TRBV12-4 to TRBJ1-1; D remains ambiguous. V lost 3 bases to trimming and J lost 3 bases, with 8 bases between them. This CDR3 has 13 residues. CDR3 amino acids: CASSLKGHTEAFF. Here the CDR3 DNA reads TGTGCCAGCAGTTTGAAAGGGCACACTGAAGCTTTCTTT.

This clonotype was observed at least ten times. This chain uses TRBV7-2 with TRBJ1-1; D is unclear. V was cut by 1 base and J by 1 base, with 13 bases left in between. This CDR3 has 16 residues. Germline V gene lookup returns CDR1 SGHTA and CDR2 FQGNSA. The chain's CDR3 is CASSLVGGSGNTEAFF. The CDR3, as DNA: TGTGCCAGCAGCTTAGTTGGTGGGTCCGGGAACACTGAAGCTTTCTTT.

With regard to this clonotype: This may come from a read error, since a much larger clone is one base off. The conserved phenylalanine or tryptophan normally closing the CDR3 is absent here, so this likely arose from a read error. The rearrangement links TRBV2 to TRBJ1-2; 8 bases are a match to TRBD1. J was trimmed by 8 bases and V by 6 bases; bases with no gene match: 11. Germline values: CDR1 SNHLY, CDR2 FYNNEI. The CDR3 is 14 amino acids. CDR3 DNA: TGTGCCAGCAGGGAAAAGGACAGGGTGGTAGGCTACACCTTA. It specifies CASREKDRVVGYTL.

This clonotype was recorded a few times. The chain employs TRBV7-2 and TRBJ2-7, with TRBD2 matching over 11 bases. The CDR3 length is 15 residues. Germline values: CDR1 SGHTA, CDR2 FQGNSA. V was pared by 4 bases and J by 3 bases, with 5 bases of the junction left unmatched. The CDR3 sequence: CASSSPGTSGYEQYF. For the CDR3, the DNA is TGTGCCAGCAGCTCCCCCGGGACTAGCGGCTACGAGCAGTACTTC.

The chain employs TRBV7-2 and TRBJ2-3, with D tentatively TRBD2 (5 bases). V dropped 2 bases and J dropped 5 bases, with 14 bases sitting between them. The germline V gene encodes CDR1 SGHTA and CDR2 FQGNSA. CDR3 length: 15 amino acids. In nucleotides, the CDR3 is TGTGCCAGCAGCTTAAATGTGGGAGAGGGAGATACGCAGTATTTT. Translating it yields CASSLNVGEGDTQYF.